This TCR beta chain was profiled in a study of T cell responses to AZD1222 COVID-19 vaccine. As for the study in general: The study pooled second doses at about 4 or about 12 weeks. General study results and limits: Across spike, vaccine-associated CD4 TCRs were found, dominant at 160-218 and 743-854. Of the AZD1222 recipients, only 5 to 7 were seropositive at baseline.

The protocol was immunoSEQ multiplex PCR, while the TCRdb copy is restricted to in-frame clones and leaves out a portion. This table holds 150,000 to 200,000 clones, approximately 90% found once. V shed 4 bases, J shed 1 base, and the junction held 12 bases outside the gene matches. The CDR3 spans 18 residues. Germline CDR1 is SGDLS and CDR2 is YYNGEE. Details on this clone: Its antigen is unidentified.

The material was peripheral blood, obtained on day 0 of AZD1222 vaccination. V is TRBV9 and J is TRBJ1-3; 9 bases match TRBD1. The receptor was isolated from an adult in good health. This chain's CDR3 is CASSSSDGQGWSGNTIYF. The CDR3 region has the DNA TGTGCCAGCAGCTCATCCGATGGACAGGGGTGGTCTGGAAACACCATATATTTT.